What follows are 25 T cell receptor beta chains derived from one specimen sequenced in a study of blood T cell repertoires in COVID-19. Measured with immunoSEQ multiplex PCR; TCRdb has only the in-frame clones, and not every one. This sample has under 200,000 clones, with approximately 85% found just once. Sequenced input: PBMCs or T cells enriched from blood (not recorded which). The source is a man aged 35-49 years with acute COVID-19.

This chain joins TRBV27 and TRBJ1-4; D gene unclear. The CDR3 is made up of 12 amino acids. Trimming removed 3 bases from V and 4 bases from J, with 3 bases in between. The germline V gene encodes CDR1 MNHEY and CDR2 SMNVEV (reference sequence). CDR3 residues: CASSFLNEKLFF. CDR3 DNA sequence: TGTGCCAGCAGTTTCCTTAATGAAAAACTGTTTTTT.

The chain couples TRBV6-4 to TRBJ2-3, with 7 nucleotides matching TRBD2. Trimming took 9 bases from V and 0 from J; bases not matched to a gene: 6. The length of the CDR3 is 14 residues. Germline assignment: CDR1 MRHNA and CDR2 SNTAGT. In DNA form, the CDR3 reads TGTGCCAGATCTAGCGGAGGTAGCACAGATACGCAGTATTTT. This translates into CARSSGGSTDTQYF.

The chain couples TRBV19 to TRBJ1-5; tentative D call: TRBD1 (5 bases). Between the trimmed V and J ends, which lost 8 bases and 3 bases, there was a span of 23 bases. The CDR3 spans 17 residues. Germline CDR1 LNHDA, CDR2 SQIVND (reference sequence). The CDR3 region has the DNA TGTGCCAGTTGCAACCCATCTACGGGGGGAGACAATCAGCCCCAGCATTTT. Amino acids: CASCNPSTGGDNQPQHF.

The chain combines TRBV11-2 with TRBJ2-7; TRBD2 might be the D (5 bases). The CDR3 has 14 amino acids. Germline V gene lookup returns CDR1 SGHAT and CDR2 FQNNGV. V lost 2 bases and J lost 3, with 11 bases in between. The DNA of the CDR3 is TGTGCCAGCAGCTTAACTAGATCTTTCTACGAGCAGTACTTC. Translated, it gives CASSLTRSFYEQYF.

This rearrangement joins TRBV7-9 to TRBJ2-7; D gene ambiguous. The germline V gene encodes CDR1 SEHNR and CDR2 FQNEAQ (reference sequence). The V end lost 7 bases, the J end lost 4 bases, and 17 bases lay between the germline ends. The length of the CDR3 is 14 residues. DNA for the CDR3: TGTGCCAGCACCCCGGCGGAGAGGCTTTACGAGCAGTACTTC. Translating gives CASTPAERLYEQYF.

The J gene is TRBJ1-1, the V gene TRBV7-2; D remains ambiguous. Germline V gives CDR1 SGHTA, CDR2 FQGNSA. The CDR3 is 14 amino acids. V lost 4 bases and J lost 3, with 12 bases in between. CDR3 DNA sequence: TGTGCCAGCAGCTCCCGCTGGGGAGACACTGAAGCTTTCTTT. Protein: CASSSRWGDTEAFF.

This clone came up a few times. The chain combines TRBV11-1 with TRBJ2-3; 10 bases fit TRBD2. This CDR3 comprises 16 residues. V lost 9 bases, J lost 5 bases, and 14 bases stayed unmatched. Germline V gives CDR1 SGHAT, CDR2 FQDESV (reference sequence). The CDR3 nucleotides are TGTGCCAGGAGCGAGCTAGCGGGAGAGGTTGGAGATACGCAGTATTTT. Protein product: CARSELAGEVGDTQYF. Based on the CDR3 plus reference TRBV11-1 and TRBJ2-3, the full variable domain is EAEVAQSPRYKITEKSQAVAFWCDPISGHATLYWYRQILGQGPELLVQFQDESVVDDSQLPKDRFSAERLKGVDSTLKIQPAELGDSAMYLCARSELAGEVGDTQYFGPGTRLTVL.

The DNA of the CDR3 is TGTGCCAGCAGCTTATCAGGGTCGAGCTCCTACGAGCAGTACTTC. Protein: CASSLSGSSSYEQYF. This rearrangement joins TRBV7-3 to TRBJ2-7; tentatively, D is TRBD1 (5 bases). The CDR3 is 15 amino acids. CDR1 and CDR2 from the germline V gene are SGHTA and FQGTGA. V gave up 2 bases and J gave up 0 bases, with 11 bases separating them. The whole variable domain, remainder taken from reference TRBV7-3 and TRBJ2-7, is GAGVSQTPSNKVTEKGKYVELRCDPISGHTALYWYRQSLGQGPEFLIYFQGTGAADDSGLPNDRFFAVRPEGSVSTLKIQRTERGDSAVYLCASSLSGSSSYEQYFGPGTRLTVT.

V usage is TRBV25-1 and J usage is TRBJ1-1; 7 bases are a match to TRBD1. Losses at the gene ends were 6 bases for V and 5 bases for J; bases not matched to a gene: 3. The germline V gene has CDR1 MGHDK and CDR2 SYGVNS. The CDR3 covers 12 residues. The CDR3 sequence: CASSKGATEAFF. In DNA form, the CDR3 reads TGTGCCAGCAGCAAGGGGGCAACTGAAGCTTTCTTT.

The chain is built from TRBV21-1 and TRBJ1-6; the table's D call TRBD1 went unverified against the DNA. TRBV21-1 is labeled a pseudogene. CDR3 size: 15 residues. Here the CDR3 DNA reads TGTGCCAGCAGCAAAAGGGCAGGGTGTAGGTCACCCCTCCACTTT. This codes for CASSKRAGCRSPLHF.

This CDR3 is CASSLAPAGAYEQYF. In DNA form, the CDR3 reads TGTGCCAGCAGCTTAGCACCGGCAGGGGCCTACGAGCAGTACTTC. The rearrangement links TRBV7-8 to TRBJ2-7, with a tentative D call TRBD1 (6 bases). V gave up 0 bases and J gave up 2 bases, with 11 bases separating them. The germline V gene has CDR1 SGHVS and CDR2 FQNEAQ. CDR3 length: 15 amino acids.

The rearrangement joins TRBV19 to TRBJ2-1, with D possibly TRBD2 on 5 matching bases. The germline CDR1 and CDR2 sequences are LNHDA and SQIVND (reference sequence). V lost 6 bases to trimming and J lost 8 bases, with 11 bases between them. The CDR3 spans 12 residues. This chain's CDR3 is CASSIGGYEQFF. The CDR3 bases are TGTGCCAGTAGCATCGGAGGTTATGAGCAGTTCTTC. Full variable domain (rest looked up from reference TRBV19 and TRBJ2-1): DGGITQSPKYLFRKEGQNVTLSCEQNLNHDAMYWYRQDPGQGLRLIYYSQIVNDFQKGDIAEGYSVSREKKESFPLTVTSAQKNPTAFYLCASSIGGYEQFFGPGTRLTVL.

V and J are TRBV5-6 and TRBJ1-2, with 8 bases aligning to TRBD1. V lost 5 bases and J lost 3; bases outside the gene matches: 6. Germline lookup yields CDR1 SGHDT and CDR2 YYEEEE. The CDR3 totals 14 residues. Written as DNA, the CDR3 is TGTGCCAGCAGTCGGGGACAGGACTACTATGGCTACACCTTC. Encoded protein: CASSRGQDYYGYTF.

The CDR3 spells CASSRDRFSYEQYF. For the CDR3, the DNA is TGTGCCAGCAGCCGGGACAGGTTCTCCTACGAGCAGTACTTC. The genes are TRBV6-5 and TRBJ2-7, with 8 bases fitting TRBD1. CDR3 length: 14 residues. Germline V lookup: CDR1 MNHEY, CDR2 SVGAGI. Losses at the gene ends were 6 bases for V and 0 bases for J; bases not matched to a gene: 4.

This chain connects TRBV2 to TRBJ2-2; D may be TRBD1 (5 bases). The CDR3 runs to 15 residues. V was shortened by 8 bases and J by 4 bases, with 17 bases between the two germline ends. Germline V lookup: CDR1 SNHLY, CDR2 FYNNEI. The CDR3 bases are TGTGCCAGCCGGGTGGCAGGGAAGGGCACCGGGGAGCTGTTTTTT. Residues: CASRVAGKGTGELFF.

The chain couples TRBV11-3 to TRBJ2-2, with no clear D. V was pared by 1 base and J by 6 bases, with 6 bases between. This CDR3 region has 13 residues. The germline CDR1 and CDR2 sequences are SGHNT and YENEEA. The CDR3 region has the DNA TGTGCCAGCAGCTTAGTAACTCCCGGGGAGCTGTTTTTT. This translates into CASSLVTPGELFF.

The V and J genes are TRBV18 and TRBJ2-5; no clear D gene. V was clipped by 0 bases and J by 5 bases, with 10 bases between them. In germline, CDR1 is KGHSH, CDR2 LQKENI. The CDR3 is 14 residues long. CDR3 DNA sequence: TGTGCCAGCTCACCACCCATAAGCCCGGAGACCCAGTACTTC. Its protein is CASSPPISPETQYF.

The V gene is TRBV5-1, the J gene TRBJ1-2; maybe TRBD1 (6 bases). Trimming left V 7 bases short and J 10 bases short, with 26 bases between. CDR1 is SGHRS and CDR2 is YFSETQ in the germline V gene. The CDR3 is made up of 15 amino acids. This CDR3 reads CASGGANYRSMDYTF. CDR3 nucleotides: TGCGCCAGCGGGGGCGCTAACTATCGATCTATGGACTACACCTTC.

The chain combines TRBV19 with TRBJ2-2; perhaps TRBD2 as D (6 bases). Germline V gene data show CDR1 as LNHDA and CDR2 as SQIVND (reference sequence). The CDR3 is 15 amino acids. Trimming pared 1 base from V and 6 bases from J, leaving 12 bases between. CDR3 in amino acids: CASSIVGGGPGELFF. CDR3 DNA sequence: TGTGCCAGTAGTATAGTCGGGGGAGGACCCGGGGAGCTGTTTTTT.

This chain links TRBV20-1 with TRBJ2-1; D unclear. Looked up from germline, CDR1 is DFQATT and CDR2 is SNEGSKA (reference sequence). Trimming removed 1 base at V and 10 bases at J, with 8 bases between. CDR3 length equals 11 residues. The CDR3 spells CSARAVLEQFF. The CDR3 region has the DNA TGCAGTGCTAGAGCGGTGCTAGAGCAGTTCTTC.

Only one count was recorded for this clone. The rearrangement joins TRBV5-1 to TRBJ2-3; TRBD2 agrees at 7 bases. CDR1 and CDR2 from the germline V gene are SGHRS and YFSETQ. V gave up 0 bases and J gave up 4 bases; unmatched junction bases: 2. The CDR3 length is 14 residues. This CDR3 is CASSLVSGADTQYF. CDR3 in DNA: TGCGCCAGCAGCTTGGTCAGCGGGGCAGATACGCAGTATTTT.

The J gene is TRBJ2-1, the V gene TRBV5-4; TRBD2 aligns across 7 bases. This CDR3 contains 16 residues. Germline V gene lookup returns CDR1 SGHNT and CDR2 YYREEE (reference sequence). With V trimmed by 0 bases and J by 9 bases, 12 bases remained unmatched. This CDR3 reads CASSLDGGRVGTEQFF. The CDR3 bases are TGTGCCAGCAGCTTGGATGGCGGGAGAGTTGGTACTGAGCAGTTCTTC.

The V call is TRBV25-1, the J call TRBJ1-1, with TRBD1 as a possible D gene (6 bases). Deletions cut 1 base from V and 2 bases from J, with 14 bases between. There are 16 residues in the CDR3. The germline CDR1 and CDR2 sequences are MGHDK and SYGVNS. The CDR3 region is CASSESGWGLNTEAFF. For the CDR3, the DNA is TGTGCCAGCAGTGAATCCGGGTGGGGGCTAAACACTGAAGCTTTCTTT. Looking up the rest from reference TRBV25-1 and TRBJ1-1 gives the full variable domain: EADIYQTPRYLVIGTGKKITLECSQTMGHDKMYWYQQDPGMELHLIHYSYGVNSTEKGDLSSESTVSRIRTEHFPLTLESARPSHTSQYLCASSESGWGLNTEAFFGQGTRLTVV.

The J gene is TRBJ2-7, the V gene TRBV6-1; 8 nucleotides match TRBD1. CDR1 MNHNS and CDR2 SASEGT come from the germline V gene. Trimming removed 3 bases from V and 9 bases from J; junction bases left unmatched: 4. This CDR3 is 12 amino acids long. The CDR3 DNA sequence: TGTGCCAGCAGTGAGTCAACAGGGGGGCAGTACTTC. This translates into CASSESTGGQYF.

This clone has a single count. This CDR3 reads CAIRPGDRGRGANEQFF. The CDR3 DNA reads TGTGCCATCCGGCCAGGGGATCGCGGGAGAGGAGCCAATGAGCAGTTCTTC. This chain links TRBV10-3 with TRBJ2-1; D perhaps matches TRBD2 (7 bases). The CDR3 totals 17 residues. V was trimmed by 8 bases and J by 6 bases, leaving 26 bases between them. From germline, CDR1 is ENHRY and CDR2 SYGVKD.